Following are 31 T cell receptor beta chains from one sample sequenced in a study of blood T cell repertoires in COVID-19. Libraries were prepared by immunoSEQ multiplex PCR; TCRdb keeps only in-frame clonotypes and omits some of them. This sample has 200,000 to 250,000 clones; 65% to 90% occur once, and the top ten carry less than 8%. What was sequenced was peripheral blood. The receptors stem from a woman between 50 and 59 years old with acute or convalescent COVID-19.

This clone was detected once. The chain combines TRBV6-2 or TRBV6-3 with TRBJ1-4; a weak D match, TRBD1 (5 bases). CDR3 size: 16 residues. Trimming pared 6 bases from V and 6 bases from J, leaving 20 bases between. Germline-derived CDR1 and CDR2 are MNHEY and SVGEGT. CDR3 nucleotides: TGTGCCAGCAGCCTCTCGTCCGGGGGTGCCTATGAAAAACTGTTTTTT. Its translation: CASSLSSGGAYEKLFF.

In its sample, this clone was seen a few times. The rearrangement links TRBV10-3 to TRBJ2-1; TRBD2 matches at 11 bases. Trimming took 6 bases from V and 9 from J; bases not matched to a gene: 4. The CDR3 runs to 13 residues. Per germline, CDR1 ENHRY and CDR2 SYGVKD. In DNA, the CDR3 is TGTGCCATCAGGCCTCTAGCGGGGGGTGAGCAGTTCTTC. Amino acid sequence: CAIRPLAGGEQFF.

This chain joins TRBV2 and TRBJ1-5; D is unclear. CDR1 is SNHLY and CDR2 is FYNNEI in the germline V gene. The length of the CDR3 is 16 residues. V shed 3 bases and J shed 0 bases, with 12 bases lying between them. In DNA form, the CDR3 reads TGTGCCAGCAGTGATTTAACCTATTATAGCAATCAGCCCCAGCATTTT. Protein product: CASSDLTYYSNQPQHF.

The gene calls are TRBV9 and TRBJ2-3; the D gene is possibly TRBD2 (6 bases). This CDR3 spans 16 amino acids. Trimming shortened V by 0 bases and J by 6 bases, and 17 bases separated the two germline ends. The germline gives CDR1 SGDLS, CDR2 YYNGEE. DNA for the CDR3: TGTGCCAGCAGCGTAGGTCTTGGGGAGGTAGCGGATACGCAGTATTTT. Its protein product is CASSVGLGEVADTQYF.

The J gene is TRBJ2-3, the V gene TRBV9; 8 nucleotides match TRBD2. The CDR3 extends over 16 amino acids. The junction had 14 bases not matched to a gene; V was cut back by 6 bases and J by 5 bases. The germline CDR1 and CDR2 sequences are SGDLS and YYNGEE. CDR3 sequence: CASTALNGGAVDTQYF. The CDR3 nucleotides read TGTGCCAGCACCGCACTTAACGGGGGGGCCGTAGATACGCAGTATTTT.

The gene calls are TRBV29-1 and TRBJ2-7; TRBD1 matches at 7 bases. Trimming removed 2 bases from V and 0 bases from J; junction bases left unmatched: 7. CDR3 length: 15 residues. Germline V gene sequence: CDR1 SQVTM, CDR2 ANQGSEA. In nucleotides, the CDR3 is TGCAGCGTTGAACGCTCCGGGACAGTCTCCTACGAGCAGTACTTC. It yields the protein CSVERSGTVSYEQYF.

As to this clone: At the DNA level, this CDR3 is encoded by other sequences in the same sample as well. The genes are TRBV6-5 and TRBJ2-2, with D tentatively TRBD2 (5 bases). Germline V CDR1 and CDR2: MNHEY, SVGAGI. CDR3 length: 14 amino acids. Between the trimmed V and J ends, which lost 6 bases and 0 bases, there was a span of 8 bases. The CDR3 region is CASSLDSNTGELFF. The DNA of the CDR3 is TGTGCCAGCAGCTTGGACTCGAACACCGGGGAGCTGTTTTTT.

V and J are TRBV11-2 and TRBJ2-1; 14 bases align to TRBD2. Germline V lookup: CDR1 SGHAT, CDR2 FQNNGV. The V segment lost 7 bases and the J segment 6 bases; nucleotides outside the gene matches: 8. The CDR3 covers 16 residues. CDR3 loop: CASTATSGRASNEQFF. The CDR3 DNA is TGTGCCAGCACCGCGACTAGCGGGAGGGCCTCCAATGAGCAGTTCTTC.

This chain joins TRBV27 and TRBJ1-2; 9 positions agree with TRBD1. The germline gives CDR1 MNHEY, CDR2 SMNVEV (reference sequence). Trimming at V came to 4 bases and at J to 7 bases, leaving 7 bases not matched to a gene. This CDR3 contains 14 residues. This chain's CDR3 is CASSSDRGYGGYTF. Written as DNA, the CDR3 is TGTGCCAGCAGTTCGGACAGGGGATATGGTGGCTACACCTTC.

The CDR3 region is CASSLEGADGYTF. CDR3 coding DNA: TGCGCCAGCAGCTTGGAGGGGGCTGATGGCTACACCTTC. The V and J genes are TRBV5-1 and TRBJ1-2; 7 bases are shared with TRBD1. The germline CDR1 and CDR2 sequences are SGHRS and YFSETQ. This CDR3 has 13 residues. The ends lost 0 bases at V and 6 bases at J; junction bases unmatched: 2.

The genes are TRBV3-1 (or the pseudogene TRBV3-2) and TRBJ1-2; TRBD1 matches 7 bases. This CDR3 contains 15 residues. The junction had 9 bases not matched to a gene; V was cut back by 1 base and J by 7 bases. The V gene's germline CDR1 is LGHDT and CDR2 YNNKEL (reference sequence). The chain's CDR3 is CASSQVRTGVSGYTF. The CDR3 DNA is TGTGCCAGCAGCCAAGTAAGAACAGGGGTTTCTGGCTACACCTTC.

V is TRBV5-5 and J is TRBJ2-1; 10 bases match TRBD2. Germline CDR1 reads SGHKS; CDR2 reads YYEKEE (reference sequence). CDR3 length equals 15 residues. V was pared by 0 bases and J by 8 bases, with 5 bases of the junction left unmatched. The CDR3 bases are TGTGCCAGCAGCTTGGGGGCTAGCGGGGGTTATGAGCAGTTCTTC. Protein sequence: CASSLGASGGYEQFF.

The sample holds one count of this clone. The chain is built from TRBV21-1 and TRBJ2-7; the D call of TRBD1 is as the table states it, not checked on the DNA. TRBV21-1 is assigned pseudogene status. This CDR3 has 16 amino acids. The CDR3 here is CASSPLGRGSFCEQYF. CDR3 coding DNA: TGTGCCAGCAGCCCCCTGGGCAGGGGGTCATTCTGCGAGCAGTACTTC.

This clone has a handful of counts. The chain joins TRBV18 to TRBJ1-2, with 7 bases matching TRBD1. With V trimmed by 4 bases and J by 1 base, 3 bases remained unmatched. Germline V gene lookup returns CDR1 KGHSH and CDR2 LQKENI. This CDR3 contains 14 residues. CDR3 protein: CASSLGTDNYGYTF. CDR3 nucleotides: TGTGCCAGCTCACTGGGGACAGATAACTATGGCTACACCTTC.

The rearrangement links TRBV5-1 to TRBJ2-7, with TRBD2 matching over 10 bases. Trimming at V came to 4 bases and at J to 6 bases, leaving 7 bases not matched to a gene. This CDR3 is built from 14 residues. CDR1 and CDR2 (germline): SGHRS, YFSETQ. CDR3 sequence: CASSISGGDSEQYF. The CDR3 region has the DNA TGCGCCAGCAGCATAAGCGGGGGGGACTCCGAGCAGTACTTC.

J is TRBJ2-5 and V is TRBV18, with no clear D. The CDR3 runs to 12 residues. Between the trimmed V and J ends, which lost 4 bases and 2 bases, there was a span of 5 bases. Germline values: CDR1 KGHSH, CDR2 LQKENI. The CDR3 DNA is TGTGCCAGCTCACGACTGCAAGAGACCCAGTACTTC. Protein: CASSRLQETQYF.

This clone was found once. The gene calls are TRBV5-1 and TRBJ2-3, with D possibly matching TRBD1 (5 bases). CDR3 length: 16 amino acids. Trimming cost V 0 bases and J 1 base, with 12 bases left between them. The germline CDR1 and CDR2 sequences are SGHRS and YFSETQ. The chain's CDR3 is CASSLGQGWGTDTQYF. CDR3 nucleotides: TGCGCCAGCAGCTTGGGTCAGGGTTGGGGCACAGATACGCAGTATTTT. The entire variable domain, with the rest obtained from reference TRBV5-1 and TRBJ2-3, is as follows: KAGVTQTPRYLIKTRGQQVTLSCSPISGHRSVSWYQQTPGQGLQFLFEYFSETQRNKGNFPGRFSGRQFSNSRSEMNVSTLELGDSALYLCASSLGQGWGTDTQYFGPGTRLTVL.

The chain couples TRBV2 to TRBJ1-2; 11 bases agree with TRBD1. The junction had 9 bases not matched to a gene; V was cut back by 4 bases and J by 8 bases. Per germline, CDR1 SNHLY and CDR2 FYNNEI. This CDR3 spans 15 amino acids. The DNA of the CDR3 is TGTGCCAGCAGTGTTCCCGGACAGGGGGCGCGGGGCTACACCTTC. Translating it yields CASSVPGQGARGYTF.

CDR3 bases: TGTGCCAGCAGTTACTCCGAGGGTTGGGAGACCCAGTACTTC. This gives the protein CASSYSEGWETQYF. The chain employs TRBV6-5 and TRBJ2-5; the D gene is possibly TRBD2 (5 bases). The CDR3 consists of 14 residues. Trimming removed 0 bases from V and 5 bases from J, with 10 bases in between. Germline V gene lookup returns CDR1 MNHEY and CDR2 SVGAGI.

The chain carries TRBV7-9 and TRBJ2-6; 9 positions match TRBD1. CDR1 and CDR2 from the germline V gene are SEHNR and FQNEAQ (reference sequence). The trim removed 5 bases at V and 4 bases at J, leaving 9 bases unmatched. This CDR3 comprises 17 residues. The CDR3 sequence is CASSLKRDRVGANVLTF. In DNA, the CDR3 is TGTGCCAGCAGCCTTAAGAGGGACAGGGTCGGGGCCAACGTCCTGACTTTC.

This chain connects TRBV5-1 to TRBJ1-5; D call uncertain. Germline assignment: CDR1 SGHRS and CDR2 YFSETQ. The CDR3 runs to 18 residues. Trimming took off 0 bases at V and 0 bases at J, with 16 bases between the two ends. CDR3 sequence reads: CASSLGPVGRNSNQPQHF. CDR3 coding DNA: TGCGCCAGCAGCTTGGGGCCGGTAGGCAGGAATAGCAATCAGCCCCAGCATTTT.

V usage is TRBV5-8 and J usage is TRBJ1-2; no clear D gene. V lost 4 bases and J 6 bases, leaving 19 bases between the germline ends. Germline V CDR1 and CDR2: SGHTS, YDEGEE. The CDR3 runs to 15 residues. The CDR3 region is CASSLGVSKLDGYTF. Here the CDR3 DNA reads TGTGCCAGCAGCCTTGGTGTCTCCAAACTCGATGGCTACACCTTC.

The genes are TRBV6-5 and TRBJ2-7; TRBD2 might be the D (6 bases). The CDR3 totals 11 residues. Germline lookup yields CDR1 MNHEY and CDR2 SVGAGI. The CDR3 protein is CGVGLNYEQYF. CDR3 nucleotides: TGTGGGGTGGGACTCAACTACGAGCAGTACTTC.

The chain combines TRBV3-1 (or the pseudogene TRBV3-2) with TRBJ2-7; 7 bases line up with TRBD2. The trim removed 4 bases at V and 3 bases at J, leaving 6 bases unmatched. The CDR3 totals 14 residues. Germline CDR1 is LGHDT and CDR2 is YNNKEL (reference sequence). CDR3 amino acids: CASSPGTTFYEQYF. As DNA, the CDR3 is TGTGCCAGCAGCCCCGGGACTACCTTCTACGAGCAGTACTTC.

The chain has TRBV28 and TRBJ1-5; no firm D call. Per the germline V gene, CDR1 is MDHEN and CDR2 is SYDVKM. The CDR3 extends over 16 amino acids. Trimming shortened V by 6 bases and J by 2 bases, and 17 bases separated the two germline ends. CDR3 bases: TGTGCCAGCAGATTTAATCTCGGGAACGGCAATCAGCCCCAGCATTTT. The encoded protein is CASRFNLGNGNQPQHF.

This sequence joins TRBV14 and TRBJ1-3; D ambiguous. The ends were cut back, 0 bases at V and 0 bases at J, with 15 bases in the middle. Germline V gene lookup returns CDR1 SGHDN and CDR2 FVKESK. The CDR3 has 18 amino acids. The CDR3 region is CASSQEYGGHLSGNTIYF. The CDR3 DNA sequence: TGTGCCAGCAGCCAAGAGTACGGAGGGCATCTCTCTGGAAACACCATATATTTT.

This CDR3 reads CASSYGGYGYTF. The CDR3 nucleotides read TGTGCCAGCAGCTACGGGGGCTATGGCTACACCTTC. The V call is TRBV3-1 (or the pseudogene TRBV3-2), the J call TRBJ1-2; the D gene is possibly TRBD1 (5 bases). V lost 5 bases and J lost 4, with 8 bases in between. Germline V lookup: CDR1 LGHDT, CDR2 YNNKEL (reference sequence). The CDR3 loop spans 12 amino acids.

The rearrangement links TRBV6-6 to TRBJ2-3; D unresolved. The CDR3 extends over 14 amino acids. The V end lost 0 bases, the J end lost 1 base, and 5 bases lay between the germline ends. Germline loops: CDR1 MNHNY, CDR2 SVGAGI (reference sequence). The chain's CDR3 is CASSYSGRTDTQYF. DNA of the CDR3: TGTGCCAGCAGTTACTCGGGCCGCACAGATACGCAGTATTTT.

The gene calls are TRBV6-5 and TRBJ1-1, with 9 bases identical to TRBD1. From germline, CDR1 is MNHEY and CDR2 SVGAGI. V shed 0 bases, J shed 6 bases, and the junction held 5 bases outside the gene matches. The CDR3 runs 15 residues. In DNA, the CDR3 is TGTGCCAGCAGTTACTCGAGGACAGGGGAGGCTGAAGCTTTCTTT. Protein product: CASSYSRTGEAEAFF.

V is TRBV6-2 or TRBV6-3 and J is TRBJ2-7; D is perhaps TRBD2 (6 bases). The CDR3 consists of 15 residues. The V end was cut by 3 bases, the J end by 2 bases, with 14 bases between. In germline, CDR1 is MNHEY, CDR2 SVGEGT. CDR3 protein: CASSYQAGGPYEQYF. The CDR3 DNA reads TGTGCCAGCAGTTATCAAGCGGGTGGACCCTACGAGCAGTACTTC.

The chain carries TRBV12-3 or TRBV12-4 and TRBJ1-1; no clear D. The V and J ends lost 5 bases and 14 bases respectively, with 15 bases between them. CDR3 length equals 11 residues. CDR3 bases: TGTGCCAGCAGTCCTCCCGCCAGCGGGTTCTTT. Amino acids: CASSPPASGFF.